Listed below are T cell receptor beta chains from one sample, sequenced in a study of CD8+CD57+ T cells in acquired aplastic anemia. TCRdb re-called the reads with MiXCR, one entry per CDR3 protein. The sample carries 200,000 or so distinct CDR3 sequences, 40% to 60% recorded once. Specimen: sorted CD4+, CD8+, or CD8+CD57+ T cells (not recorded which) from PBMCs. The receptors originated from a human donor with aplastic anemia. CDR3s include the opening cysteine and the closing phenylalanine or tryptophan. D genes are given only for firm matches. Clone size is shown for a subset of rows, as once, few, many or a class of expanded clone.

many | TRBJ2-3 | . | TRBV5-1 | TGCGCCAGCAGCCTGGGACTCCCCGGCGATACGCAGTATTTT | CASSLGLPGDTQYF
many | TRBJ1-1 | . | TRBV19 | TGTGCCACCCGAGTTAGCCGGGAACGGGGCACTGAAGCTTTCTTT | CATRVSRERGTEAFF
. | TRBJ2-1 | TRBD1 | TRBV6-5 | TGTGCCAGCACCTCCTGGGGAAGGGCGGGATCACCCCTGGACAGGGGGAACAATGAGCAGTTCTTC | CASTSWGRAGSPLDRGNNEQFF
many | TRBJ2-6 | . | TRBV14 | TGTGCCAGCAGCCAGGTCAGGGGAATAACCTCTGGGGCCAACGTCCTGACTTTC | CASSQVRGITSGANVLTF
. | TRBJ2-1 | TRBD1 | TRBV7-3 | TGTGCCAGCAGTTACAGGGGGCTTGACTACAATGAGCAGTTCTTC | CASSYRGLDYNEQFF
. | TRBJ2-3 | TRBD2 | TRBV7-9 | TGTGCCAGCACTCTCGGGGGGGCAGATACGCAGTATTTT | CASTLGGADTQYF
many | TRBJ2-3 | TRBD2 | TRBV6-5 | TGTGCCAGTAGCGGGGACACAGATACGCAGTATTTT | CASSGDTDTQYF
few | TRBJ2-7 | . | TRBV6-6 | TGTGCCAGCAGTGAGACAGGCCTGGGCCGCCACTCCTACGAGCAGTACTTC | CASSETGLGRHSYEQYF
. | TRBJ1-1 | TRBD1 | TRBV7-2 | TGTGCCAGCAGCCAGTGGACAGGGAACACTGAAGCTTTCTTT | CASSQWTGNTEAFF
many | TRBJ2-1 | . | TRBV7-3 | TGTGCCAGCAGCTTAACGACTGGCAGGGCCTACAATGAGCAGTTCTTC | CASSLTTGRAYNEQFF
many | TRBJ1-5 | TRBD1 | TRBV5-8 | TGTGCCAGCAGCTCGGGACAGAGGAATCAGCCCCAGCATTTT | CASSSGQRNQPQHF
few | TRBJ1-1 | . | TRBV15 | TGTGCCACCAGCAGAGATCCGGGGATCACTGAAGCTTTCTTT | CATSRDPGITEAFF
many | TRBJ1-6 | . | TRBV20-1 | TGCAGTGCTAGGAGGGGGGGGGATCCTTATAATTCACCCCTCCACTTT | CSARRGGDPYNSPLHF
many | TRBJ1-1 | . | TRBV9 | TGTGCCAGCAGCGTAGATCTGAGGGCAGAAGCTTTCTTT | CASSVDLRAEAFF
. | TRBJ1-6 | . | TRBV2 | TGTGCCAGCAGTGGGGGGGCAGCCCTCCACTTT | CASSGGAALHF
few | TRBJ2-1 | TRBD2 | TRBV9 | TGTGCCAGCAGCTTACACGGGCTAGCGGGGGGGAACAATGAGCAGTTCTTC | CASSLHGLAGGNNEQFF
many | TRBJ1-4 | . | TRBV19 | TGTGCCAGTGGACAGACGCAAGGCGAAAAACTGTTTTTT | CASGQTQGEKLFF
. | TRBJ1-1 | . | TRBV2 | TGTGCCAGCATCCTAGGGGCGCGACTAAGAGGGGCTTTCTTT | CASILGARLRGAFF
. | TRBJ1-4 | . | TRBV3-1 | TGTGCCAGCAGCCCACCACAGGCAACTAATGAAAAACTGTTTTTT | CASSPPQATNEKLFF
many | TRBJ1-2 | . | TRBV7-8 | TGTGCCAGCAGCTTAGATACAGGAGCCTATGGCTACACCTTC | CASSLDTGAYGYTF
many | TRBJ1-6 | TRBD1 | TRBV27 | TGTGCCAGCAGGAGGGACAGGGATTCCTATAATTCACCCCTCCACTTT | CASRRDRDSYNSPLHF
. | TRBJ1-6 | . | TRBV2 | TGTGCCAGCAGTGCGGGGGACGGCAAGAATTCACCCCTCCACTTT | CASSAGDGKNSPLHF
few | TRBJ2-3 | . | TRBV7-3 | TGTGCCAGCAGCTTAGGGTCGAGCTCCTACAATGAGCAGTATTTT | CASSLGSSSYNEQYF
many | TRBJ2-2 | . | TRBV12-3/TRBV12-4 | TGTGCCAGCAGCGACCGGGGGTGGAACACCGGGGAGCTGTTTTTT | CASSDRGWNTGELFF
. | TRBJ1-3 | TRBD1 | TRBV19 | TGTGCCAGTAGGCCCCTTTCGGGACAGTCTGGAAACACCATATATTTT | CASRPLSGQSGNTIYF
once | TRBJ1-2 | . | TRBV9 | TGTGCCAGCAGCGTAGAGAGGACGGCCGAAAACTATGGCTACACCTTC | CASSVERTAENYGYTF
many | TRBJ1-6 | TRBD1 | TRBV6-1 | TGTGCCAGCAGTGCGGGACAGGGAGGGTCACCCCTCCACTTT | CASSAGQGGSPLHF
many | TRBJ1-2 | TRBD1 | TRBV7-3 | TGTGCCAGCAGCCTTGTCGACAGGGTCCACGGCTACACCTTC | CASSLVDRVHGYTF
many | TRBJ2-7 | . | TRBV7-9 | TGTGCCAGCAGCCAACCGGGTCCGACCAAATCCTACGAGCAGTACTTC | CASSQPGPTKSYEQYF
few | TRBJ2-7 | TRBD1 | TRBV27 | TGTGCCAGCAGTTTAAGGCCTACCTCTGACGGGACAGGGGTCTACGAGCAGTACTTC | CASSLRPTSDGTGVYEQYF
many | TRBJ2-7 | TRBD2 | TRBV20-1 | TGCAGTGCGGAGACTAGCGGGGGATTTCGCGTGCAGTACTTC | CSAETSGGFRVQYF
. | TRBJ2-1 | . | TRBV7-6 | TGTGCCAGCAGCAAGGGTTCGGGGGTCCTCCCCTACAATGAGCAGTTCTTC | CASSKGSGVLPYNEQFF
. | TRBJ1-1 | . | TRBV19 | TGTGCCAGTATCCGTCGGTACTCTGGAAACACTGAAGCTTTCTTT | CASIRRYSGNTEAFF
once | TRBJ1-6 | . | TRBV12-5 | TGTGCCAGCAAGTACAGGGAGGATTCACCCCTCCACTTT | CASKYREDSPLHF
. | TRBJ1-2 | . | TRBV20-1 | TGCAGTGCTGGGGGACAAGGAAACACCTTC | CSAGGQGNTF
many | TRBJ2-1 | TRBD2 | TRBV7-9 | TGTGCCAGCAGCGTTAGCGGGGGAGACTACAATGAGCAGTTCTTC | CASSVSGGDYNEQFF
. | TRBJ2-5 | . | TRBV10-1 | TGCGCCAGCAGTGATGGCGGGGAAGAGACCCAGTACTTC | CASSDGGEETQYF
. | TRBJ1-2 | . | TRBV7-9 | TGTGCCAGCAGCTTAGGCCGGGGTACAGCCTATGGCTACACCTTC | CASSLGRGTAYGYTF
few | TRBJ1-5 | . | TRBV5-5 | TGTGCCAGCAGCCCTAGTGAAGGTCAGCCCCAGCATTTT | CASSPSEGQPQHF
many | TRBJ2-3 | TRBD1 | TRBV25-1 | TGTGCCAGCAGTGACCGGGCAGGGGGTACCGATACGCAGTATTTT | CASSDRAGGTDTQYF
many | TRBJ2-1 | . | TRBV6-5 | TGTGCCAGCAGAAAACAGGGAAATGAGCAGTTCTTC | CASRKQGNEQFF
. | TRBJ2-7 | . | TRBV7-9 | TGTGCCAGCGGGACAAACTACGAGCAGTACTTC | CASGTNYEQYF
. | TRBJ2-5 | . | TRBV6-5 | TGTGCCAGCAACCTTGGCGGGCTGGCAGAGACCCAGTACTTC | CASNLGGLAETQYF
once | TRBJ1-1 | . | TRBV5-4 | TGTGCCAGCAGCACACCCGGGGGCCTCGAAGCTTTCTTT | CASSTPGGLEAFF
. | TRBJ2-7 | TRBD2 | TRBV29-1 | TGCAGCGTGATGACTAGCGGGGCCATCTCCGAGCAGTACTTC | CSVMTSGAISEQYF
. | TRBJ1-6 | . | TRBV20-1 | TGCAGTGCAACCCGGACCGGATCACCCCTCCACTTT | CSATRTGSPLHF
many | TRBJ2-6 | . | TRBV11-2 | TGTGCCAGCAGCTTTGATAGGGATCGCTCTGGGGCCAACGTCCTGACTTTC | CASSFDRDRSGANVLTF
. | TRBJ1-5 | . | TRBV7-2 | TGTGCCAGCAGCTTGGATCCCCACGGCCTGGGACAGCCCCAGCATTTT | CASSLDPHGLGQPQHF
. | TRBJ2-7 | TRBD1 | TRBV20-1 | TGCAGTGCTCGAGGGACAGCCCACGAGCAGTACTTC | CSARGTAHEQYF
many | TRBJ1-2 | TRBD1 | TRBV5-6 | TGTGCCAGCAGCACTTGGGACAGTAACTATGGCTACACCTTC | CASSTWDSNYGYTF
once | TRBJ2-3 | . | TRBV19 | TGTGCCAGTAGTCAACAGGGGGGGGAGACCACAGATACGCAGTATTTT | CASSQQGGETTDTQYF
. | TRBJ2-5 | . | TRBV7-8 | TGTGCCAGCAGCAAAGGGCAGGACCAAGAGACCCAGTACTTC | CASSKGQDQETQYF
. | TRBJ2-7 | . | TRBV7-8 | TGTGCCAGCAGCTTCAGCGGGACAGGACTTTACGAGCAGTACTTC | CASSFSGTGLYEQYF
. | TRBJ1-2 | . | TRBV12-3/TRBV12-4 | TGTGCCAGCAGTTTTATCGGGCCCGGCTATGGCTACACCTTC | CASSFIGPGYGYTF
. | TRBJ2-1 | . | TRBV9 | TGTGCCAGCAGCGCTTCGGGCACCACCTACAATGAGCAGTTCTTC | CASSASGTTYNEQFF